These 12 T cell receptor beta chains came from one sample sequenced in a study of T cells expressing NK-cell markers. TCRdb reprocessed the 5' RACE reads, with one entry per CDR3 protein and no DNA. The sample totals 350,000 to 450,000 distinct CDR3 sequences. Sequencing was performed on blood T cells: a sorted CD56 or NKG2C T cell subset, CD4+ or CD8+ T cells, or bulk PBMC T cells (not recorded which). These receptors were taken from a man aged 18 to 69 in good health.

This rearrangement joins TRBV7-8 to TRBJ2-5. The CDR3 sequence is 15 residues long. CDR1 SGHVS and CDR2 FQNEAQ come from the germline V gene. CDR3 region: CASSAFVGVLETQYF. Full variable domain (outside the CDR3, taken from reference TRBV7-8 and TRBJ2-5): GAGVSQSPRYKVAKRGQDVALRCDPISGHVSLFWYQQALGQGPEFLTYFQNEAQLDKSGLPSDRFFAERPEGSVSTLKIQRTQQEDSAVYLCASSAFVGVLETQYFGPGTRLLVL.

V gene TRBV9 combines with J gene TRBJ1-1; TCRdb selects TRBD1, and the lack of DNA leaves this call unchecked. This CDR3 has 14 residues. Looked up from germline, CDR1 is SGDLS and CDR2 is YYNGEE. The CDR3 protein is CASSVEGTHTEAFF.

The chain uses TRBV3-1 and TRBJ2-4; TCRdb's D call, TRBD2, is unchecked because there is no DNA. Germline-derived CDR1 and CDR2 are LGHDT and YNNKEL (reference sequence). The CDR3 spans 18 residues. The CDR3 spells CASSHPSGGVKSKNIQYF. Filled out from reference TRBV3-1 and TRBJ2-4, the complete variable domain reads DTAVSQTPKYLVTQMGNDKSIKCEQNLGHDTMYWYKQDSKKFLKIMFSYNNKELIINETVPNRFSPKSPDKAHLNLHINSLELGDSAVYFCASSHPSGGVKSKNIQYFGAGTRLSVL.

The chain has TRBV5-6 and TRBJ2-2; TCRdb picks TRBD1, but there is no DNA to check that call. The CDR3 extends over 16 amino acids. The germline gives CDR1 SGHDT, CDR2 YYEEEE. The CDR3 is CASSPRGAANTGELFF.

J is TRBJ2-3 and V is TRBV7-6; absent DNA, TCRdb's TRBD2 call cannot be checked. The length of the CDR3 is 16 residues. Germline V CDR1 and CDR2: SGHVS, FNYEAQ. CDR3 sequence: CASSSSQGTFTDTQYF. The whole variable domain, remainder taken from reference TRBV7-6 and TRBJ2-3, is GAGVSQSPRYKVTKRGQDVALRCDPISGHVSLYWYRQALGQGPEFLTYFNYEAQQDKSGLPNDRFSAERPEGSISTLTIQRTEQRDSAMYRCASSSSQGTFTDTQYFGPGTRLTVL.

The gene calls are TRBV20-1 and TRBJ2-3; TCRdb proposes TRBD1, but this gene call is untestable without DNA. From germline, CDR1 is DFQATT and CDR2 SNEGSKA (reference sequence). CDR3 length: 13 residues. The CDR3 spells CSAGRTGLDTQYF.

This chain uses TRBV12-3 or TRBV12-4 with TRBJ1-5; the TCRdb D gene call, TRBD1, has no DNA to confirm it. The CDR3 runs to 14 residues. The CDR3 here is CASRLQGDNQPQHF.

The CDR3 sequence: CASSVDRFSYEQYF. The chain recombines TRBV11-2 with TRBJ2-7; TCRdb designates TRBD1, a call that cannot be tested without DNA. There are 14 residues in the CDR3. Germline V gives CDR1 SGHAT, CDR2 FQNNGV.

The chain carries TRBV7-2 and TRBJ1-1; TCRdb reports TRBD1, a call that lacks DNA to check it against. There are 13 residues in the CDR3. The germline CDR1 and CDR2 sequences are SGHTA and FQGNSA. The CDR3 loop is CASRIQGAAEAFF. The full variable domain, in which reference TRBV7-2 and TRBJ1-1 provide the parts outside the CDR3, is GAGVSQSPSNKVTEKGKDVELRCDPISGHTALYWYRQSLGQGLEFLIYFQGNSAPDKSGLPSDRFSAERTGGSVSTLTIQRTQQEDSAVYLCASRIQGAAEAFFGQGTRLTVV.

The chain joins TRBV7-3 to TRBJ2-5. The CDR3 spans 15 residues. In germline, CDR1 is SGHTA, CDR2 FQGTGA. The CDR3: CASSLGSGREETQYF.

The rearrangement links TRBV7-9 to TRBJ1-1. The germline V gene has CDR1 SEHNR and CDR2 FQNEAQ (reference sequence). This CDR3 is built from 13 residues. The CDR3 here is CASSRGGIAEAFF.

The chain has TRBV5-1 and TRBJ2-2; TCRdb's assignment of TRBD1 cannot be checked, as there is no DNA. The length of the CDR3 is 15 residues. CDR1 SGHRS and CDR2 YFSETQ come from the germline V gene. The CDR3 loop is CASSGGEVNTGELFF. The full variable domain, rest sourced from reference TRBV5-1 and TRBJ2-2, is KAGVTQTPRYLIKTRGQQVTLSCSPISGHRSVSWYQQTPGQGLQFLFEYFSETQRNKGNFPGRFSGRQFSNSRSEMNVSTLELGDSALYLCASSGGEVNTGELFFGEGSRLTVL.